The rows below give T cell receptor beta chains drawn from one sample of a study of cytomegalovirus exposure and HLA in healthy donors. Generated by immunoSEQ multiplex PCR, the TCRdb table keeps only in-frame clones and is missing some. The sample holds approximately 260,000 clones, roughly 81% seen once. Material: PBMCs. The source of these receptors is a woman in her forties in good health and CMV-seropositive. CDR3s leave out the opening cysteine and the closing phenylalanine or tryptophan.

V gene	J gene	CDR3 protein
TRBV19	TRBJ2-7	ASGLASSYEQY
TRBV19	TRBJ1-2	ASSSSGTGIPYGYT
TRBV7-2	TRBJ1-2	ASSLPGINYGYT
TRBV30	TRBJ2-7	AWDSPGQGNLDEQY
TRBV7-9	TRBJ2-5	ASSLWGTTPIQETQY
TRBV5-4	TRBJ1-1	ASSFLYQGTTEAF
TRBV19	TRBJ2-4	ASSETGGVAKNIQY
TRBV18	TRBJ2-7	ASSPQGAYEQY
TRBV14	TRBJ2-1	ASSQPGLAGGLAYNEQF
TRBV20-1	TRBJ2-1	SATQQF